Below, 7 T cell receptor beta chains from the same sample are listed, as sequenced in a study of post-analysis software for immune sequencing data. Whole-study results and caveats: The study found TRBV5-6, TRBV5-1 and TRBV20-1 among four to six TRBV segments more frequent in patients than controls.

The antigens of these receptors remain unknown. The TCR beta cDNA libraries carried unique molecular identifiers. TCRdb recomputed calls from the PCR reads with MiXCR, one row per CDR3 protein. The sample shows 800,000 to 950,000 distinct CDR3 sequences, roughly 50% of them seen only once. Source material: blood. The receptors stem from a girl aged 10 to 17 with multiple sclerosis.

The chain is built from TRBV11-1 and TRBJ2-3; 9 nucleotides align to TRBD1. Germline V gene lookup returns CDR1 SGHAT and CDR2 FQDESV (reference sequence). This CDR3 is 21 amino acids long. Germline trimming cut 5 bases from V and 0 bases from J; bases unmatched to any gene: 21. In nucleotides, the CDR3 is TGTGCCAGCAGCCCTCGACAGGGGGGAAGTTGGGAAACGACTAGCACAGATACGCAGTATTTT. Translating it yields CASSPRQGGSWETTSTDTQYF.

Written as DNA, the CDR3 is TGTGCCAGCAGCTCTCTCCGGACAGGGTACTACGAGCAGTACTTC. Translation: CASSSLRTGYYEQYF. J is TRBJ2-7 and V is TRBV5-5, with TRBD1 identical over 8 bases. There are 15 residues in the CDR3. Germline assignment: CDR1 SGHKS and CDR2 YYEKEE (reference sequence). The junction had 8 bases not matched to a gene; V was cut back by 3 bases and J by 3 bases. The full variable domain, in which reference TRBV5-5 and TRBJ2-7 provide the parts outside the CDR3, is DAGVTQSPTHLIKTRGQQVTLRCSPISGHKSVSWYQQVLGQGPQFIFQYYEKEERGRGNFPDRFSARQFPNYSSELNVNALLLGDSALYLCASSSLRTGYYEQYFGPGTRLTVT.

This clonotype was counted a few times. The chain is built from TRBV15 and TRBJ2-5; D is unclear. The J call is in doubt because the DNA end fits TRBJ2-7 better. This CDR3 is 14 amino acids long. Germline V gene sequence: CDR1 LNHNV, CDR2 YYDKDF (reference sequence). DNA for the CDR3: TGTGCCACCAGTTTGAGTATCTCAAGTTACGAGCAGTACTTC. Its translation is CATSLSISSYEQYF.

The CDR3 nucleotides read TGCAGCGTTGAAGTAGGTCGCGGGAGGGCCTTGAATGAGCAGTTCTTC. Protein: CSVEVGRGRALNEQFF. The genes are TRBV29-1 and TRBJ2-1, with 9 bases lining up with TRBD2. With V trimmed by 1 base and J by 7 bases, 11 bases remained unmatched. The CDR3 is 16 residues long. Germline V gene sequence: CDR1 SQVTM, CDR2 ANQGSEA.

The chain employs TRBV29-1 and TRBJ2-1; D could derive from TRBD1 or TRBD2 (6 bases each). This CDR3 has 12 amino acids. Trimming removed 7 bases from V and 8 bases from J, with 15 bases in between. Germline V gives CDR1 SQVTM, CDR2 ANQGSEA. The CDR3 loop is CSGGGLIDEQFF. The CDR3 DNA reads TGCAGCGGAGGGGGGCTAATAGATGAGCAGTTCTTC.

This clonotype has only one observation. The CDR3 region has the DNA TGCGCCAGCAGCCAAGGGGGGCCCTCTAACTATGGCTACACCTTC. Residues: CASSQGGPSNYGYTF. This sequence joins TRBV4-1 and TRBJ1-2; TRBD1 is a possible D gene (6 bases). The CDR3 spans 15 residues. Trimming removed 1 base from V and 0 bases from J, with 9 bases in between. CDR1 MGHRA and CDR2 YSYEKL come from the germline V gene.

The genes are TRBV20-1 and TRBJ2-3, with TRBD2 identical over 7 bases. V dropped 0 bases and J dropped 6; count of bases not matched to a gene: 6. Germline-derived CDR1 and CDR2 are DFQATT and SNEGSKA (reference sequence). The CDR3 is 14 amino acids. The CDR3 bases are TGCAGTGCTAGAGAAGCGGGGCGTAGTGATACGCAGTATTTT. Translation: CSAREAGRSDTQYF.